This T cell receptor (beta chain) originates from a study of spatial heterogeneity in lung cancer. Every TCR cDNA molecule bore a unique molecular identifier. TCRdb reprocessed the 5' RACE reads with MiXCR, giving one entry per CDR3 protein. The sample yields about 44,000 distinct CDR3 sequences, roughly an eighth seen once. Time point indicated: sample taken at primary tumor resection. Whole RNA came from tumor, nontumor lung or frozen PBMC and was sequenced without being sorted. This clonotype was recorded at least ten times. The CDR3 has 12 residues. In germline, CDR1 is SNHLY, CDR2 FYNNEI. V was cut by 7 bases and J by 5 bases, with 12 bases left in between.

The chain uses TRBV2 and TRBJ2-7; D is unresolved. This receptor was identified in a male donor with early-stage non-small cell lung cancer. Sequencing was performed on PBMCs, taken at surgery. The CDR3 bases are TGTGCCAGCAAAAGGGAAAAGGACGAGCAGTACTTC. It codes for CASKREKDEQYF.